This TCR beta chain was retrieved from a study of T-cell reconstitution after alpha-beta-depleted transplantation in children (dated by TCRdb to between 2015 and 2016). Some background on the complete study: Using TCR repertoire profiling, the study followed T-cell immune reconstitution in a quantitative way in children after TCRalphabeta/CD19-depleted allogeneic hematopoietic cell transplantation.

As regards this clonotype: Its antigen is still unknown. Base quality data are lacking; no much larger clone is found one base away.

Library preparation was by PCR. These reads were obtained on an Illumina HiSeq 2500. TCR library preparation used molecular barcoding, with unique molecular identifiers applied to normalize quantification of the TCRbeta repertoire. The public reads were reanalyzed by TCRdb: fastp trimming at Q25, MiXCR alignment, in-frame beta chains only. Duplicate CDR3 protein sequences are folded into a single record with the most common DNA and genes. Within this sample are 400,000 to 450,000 distinct CDR3 sequences, with around two fifths of them counted one time only. The ten largest clonotypes hold roughly 27% of the sample. CDR1 and CDR2 were assigned from the germline V gene as MDHEN and SYDVKM. The CDR3 holds 14 amino acids from the cysteine to the phenylalanine. Here the CDR3 DNA is all that survives: 42 bases in frame from base 1. V is reduced by 5 bases and J by 1 base, leaving a spacing of 12 bases between them.

General conclusions and limits of the study: About two months after transplant, the apparently early recovery of alphabetaT-cell counts reportedly depended on just several hundred clones that had expanded rapidly and came from non-depleted graft cells. In some patients, the high TCRbeta diversity seen at day 60 was put down to recipient T cells and intrathymic progenitors that had survived conditioning. Over the following months the frequencies of hyperexpanded clones went down, and after one year T-cell counts and TCRbeta diversity were mostly credited to newly produced T cells.

The treatment or condition tag for this specimen amounts to: allogeneic hematopoietic cell transplantation with graft depleted of TCRalphabeta T cells and CD19 B cells. The transplant recipients were children given TCRalphabeta/CD19-depleted allogeneic hematopoietic cell grafts. Sequenced material: PBMCs, taken before TCRalphabeta/CD19-depleted stem cell transplant. Recombination joined TRBV28 with TRBJ2-7; the D gene is unclear. This sequence originates from a girl aged 2 to 10 with aplastic anemia, due to receive a stem cell transplant. The nucleotides are TGTGCCAGCAGTCCGAGTCCTCTATCCTACGAGCAGTACTTC. Translated, it reads CASSPSPLSYEQYF.